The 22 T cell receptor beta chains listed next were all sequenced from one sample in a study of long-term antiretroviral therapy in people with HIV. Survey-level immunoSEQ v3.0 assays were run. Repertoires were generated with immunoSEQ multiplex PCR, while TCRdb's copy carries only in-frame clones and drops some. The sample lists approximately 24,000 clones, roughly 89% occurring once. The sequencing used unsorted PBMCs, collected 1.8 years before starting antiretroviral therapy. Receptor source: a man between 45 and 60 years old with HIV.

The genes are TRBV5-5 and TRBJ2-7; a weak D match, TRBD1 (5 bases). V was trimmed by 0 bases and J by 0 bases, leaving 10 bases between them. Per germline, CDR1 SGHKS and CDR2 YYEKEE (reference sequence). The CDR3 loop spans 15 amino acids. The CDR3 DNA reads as TGTGCCAGCAGCTTGGGGCAGGGCTTCTCCTACGAGCAGTACTTC. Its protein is CASSLGQGFSYEQYF.

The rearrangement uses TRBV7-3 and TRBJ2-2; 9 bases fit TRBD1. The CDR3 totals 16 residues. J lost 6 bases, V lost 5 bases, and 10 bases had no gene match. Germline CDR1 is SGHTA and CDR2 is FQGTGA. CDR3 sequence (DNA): TGTGCCAGCAGCCAAATTGCCCGACAGGGGGCCGGGGAGCTGTTTTTT. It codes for CASSQIARQGAGELFF.

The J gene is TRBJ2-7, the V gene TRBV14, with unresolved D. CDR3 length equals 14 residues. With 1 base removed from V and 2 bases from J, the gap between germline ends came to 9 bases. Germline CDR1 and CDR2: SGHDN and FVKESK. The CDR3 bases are TGTGCCAGCAGCCAAGTCAGGCCACCCTACGAGCAGTACTTC. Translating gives CASSQVRPPYEQYF.

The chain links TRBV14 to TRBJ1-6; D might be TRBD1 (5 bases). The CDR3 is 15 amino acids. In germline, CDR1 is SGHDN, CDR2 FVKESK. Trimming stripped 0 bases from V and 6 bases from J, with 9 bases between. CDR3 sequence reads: CASSQDYGGNSPLHF. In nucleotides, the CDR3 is TGTGCCAGCAGCCAAGATTACGGGGGTAATTCACCCCTCCACTTT.

CDR3 protein: CASSLVPGQGHEQYF. DNA of the CDR3: TGTGCCAGCAGCTTAGTCCCCGGCCAGGGCCACGAGCAGTACTTC. The V and J genes are TRBV11-2 and TRBJ2-7; possibly TRBD1 for D (5 bases). The CDR3 extends over 15 amino acids. V lost 1 base and J 5 bases, leaving 15 bases between the germline ends. CDR1 is SGHAT, CDR2 FQNNGV, per germline.

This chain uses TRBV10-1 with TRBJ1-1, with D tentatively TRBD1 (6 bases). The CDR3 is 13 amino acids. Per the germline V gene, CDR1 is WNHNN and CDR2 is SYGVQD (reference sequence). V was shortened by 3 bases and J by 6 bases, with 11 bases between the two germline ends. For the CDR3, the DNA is TGCGCCAGCAGTGAACAACAGGGAGCTGAAGCTTTCTTT. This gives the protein CASSEQQGAEAFF.

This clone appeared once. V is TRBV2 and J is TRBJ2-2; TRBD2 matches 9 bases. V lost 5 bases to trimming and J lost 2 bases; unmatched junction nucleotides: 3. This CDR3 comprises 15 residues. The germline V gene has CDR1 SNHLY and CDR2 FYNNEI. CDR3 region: CASSLTSGNTGELFF. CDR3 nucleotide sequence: TGTGCCAGCAGTTTGACTAGCGGAAACACCGGGGAGCTGTTTTTT.

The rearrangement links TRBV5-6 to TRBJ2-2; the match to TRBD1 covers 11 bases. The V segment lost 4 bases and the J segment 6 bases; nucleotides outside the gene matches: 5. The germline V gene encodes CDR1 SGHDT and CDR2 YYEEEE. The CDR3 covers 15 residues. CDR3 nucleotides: TGTGCCAGCAGCATAAGGGACAGGGGGGCCGGGGAGCTGTTTTTT. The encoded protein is CASSIRDRGAGELFF.

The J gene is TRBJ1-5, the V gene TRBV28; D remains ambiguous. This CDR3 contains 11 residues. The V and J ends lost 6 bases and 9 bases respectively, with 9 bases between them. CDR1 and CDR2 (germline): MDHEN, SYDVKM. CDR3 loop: CASSDQRPQHF. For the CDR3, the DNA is TGTGCCAGCAGCGACCAGCGGCCCCAGCATTTT.

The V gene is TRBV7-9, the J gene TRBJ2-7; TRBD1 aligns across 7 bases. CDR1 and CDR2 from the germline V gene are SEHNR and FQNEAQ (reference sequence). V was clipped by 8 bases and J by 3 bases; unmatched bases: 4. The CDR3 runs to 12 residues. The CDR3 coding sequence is TGTGCCAGCGGGACAGATTACTACGAGCAGTACTTC. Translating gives CASGTDYYEQYF. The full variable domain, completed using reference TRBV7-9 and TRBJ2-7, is DTGVSQNPRHKITKRGQNVTFRCDPISEHNRLYWYRQTLGQGPEFLTYFQNEAQLEKSRLLSDRFSAERPKGSFSTLEIQRTEQGDSAMYLCASGTDYYEQYFGPGTRLTVT.

The CDR3 here is CASSGLAGTYEQYF. CDR3 sequence (DNA): TGTGCCAGTAGTGGACTAGCGGGGACCTACGAGCAGTACTTC. The chain employs TRBV19 and TRBJ2-7; 12 bases fit TRBD2. V shed 5 bases, J shed 2 bases, and the junction held 1 base outside the gene matches. Looked up from germline, CDR1 is LNHDA and CDR2 is SQIVND (reference sequence). The length of the CDR3 is 14 residues. The whole variable domain, remainder taken from reference TRBV19 and TRBJ2-7, is DGGITQSPKYLFRKEGQNVTLSCEQNLNHDAMYWYRQDPGQGLRLIYYSQIVNDFQKGDIAEGYSVSREKKESFPLTVTSAQKNPTAFYLCASSGLAGTYEQYFGPGTRLTVT.

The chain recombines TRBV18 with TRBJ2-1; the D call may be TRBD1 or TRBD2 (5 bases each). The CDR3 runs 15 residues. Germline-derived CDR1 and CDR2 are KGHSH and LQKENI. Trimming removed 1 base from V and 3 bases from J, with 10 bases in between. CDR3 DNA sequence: TGTGCCAGCTCACCACAAGGGACCCTCTACAATGAGCAGTTCTTC. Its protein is CASSPQGTLYNEQFF.

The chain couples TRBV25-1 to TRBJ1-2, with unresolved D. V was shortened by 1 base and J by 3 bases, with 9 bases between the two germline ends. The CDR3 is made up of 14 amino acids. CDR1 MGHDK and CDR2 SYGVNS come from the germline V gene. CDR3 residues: CASSELGEYYGYTF. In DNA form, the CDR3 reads TGTGCCAGCAGTGAATTGGGAGAGTACTATGGCTACACCTTC.

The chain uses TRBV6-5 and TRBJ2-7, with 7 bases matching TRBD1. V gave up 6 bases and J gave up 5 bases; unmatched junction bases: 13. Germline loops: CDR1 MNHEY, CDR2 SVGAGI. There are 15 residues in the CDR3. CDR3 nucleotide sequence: TGTGCCAGCAGGAAGGTACCGGGACAGACCAACGAGCAGTACTTC. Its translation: CASRKVPGQTNEQYF.

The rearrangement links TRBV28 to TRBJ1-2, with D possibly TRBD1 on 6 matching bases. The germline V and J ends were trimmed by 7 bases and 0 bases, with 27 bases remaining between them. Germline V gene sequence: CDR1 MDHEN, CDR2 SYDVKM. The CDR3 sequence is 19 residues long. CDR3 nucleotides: TGTGCCAGCACCGACCCCCTGCGGACCCGGGACATAGCTAACTATGGCTACACCTTC. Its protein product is CASTDPLRTRDIANYGYTF.

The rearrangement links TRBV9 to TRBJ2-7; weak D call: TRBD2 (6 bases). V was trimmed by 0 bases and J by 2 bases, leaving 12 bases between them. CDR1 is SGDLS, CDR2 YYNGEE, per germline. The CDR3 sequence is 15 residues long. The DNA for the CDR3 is TGTGCCAGCAGCGTAGAGGGGACTTACACCTACGAGCAGTACTTC. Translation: CASSVEGTYTYEQYF.

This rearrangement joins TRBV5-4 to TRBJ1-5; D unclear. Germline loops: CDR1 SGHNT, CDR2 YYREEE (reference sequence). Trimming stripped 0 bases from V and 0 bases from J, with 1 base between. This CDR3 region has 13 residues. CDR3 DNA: TGTGCCAGCAGCTTGGGTAGCAATCAGCCCCAGCATTTT. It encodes CASSLGSNQPQHF.

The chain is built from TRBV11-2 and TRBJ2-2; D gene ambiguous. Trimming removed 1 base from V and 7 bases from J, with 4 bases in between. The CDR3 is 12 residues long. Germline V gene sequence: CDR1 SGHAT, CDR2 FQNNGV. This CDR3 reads CASSLGSGELFF. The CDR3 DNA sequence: TGTGCCAGCAGCTTAGGGAGCGGGGAGCTGTTTTTT.

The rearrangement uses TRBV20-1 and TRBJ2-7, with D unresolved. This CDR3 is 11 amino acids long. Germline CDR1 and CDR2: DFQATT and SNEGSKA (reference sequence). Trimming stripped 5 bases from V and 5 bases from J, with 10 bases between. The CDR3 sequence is CSAQDGDEQYF. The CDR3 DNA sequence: TGCAGTGCTCAGGACGGCGACGAGCAGTACTTC.

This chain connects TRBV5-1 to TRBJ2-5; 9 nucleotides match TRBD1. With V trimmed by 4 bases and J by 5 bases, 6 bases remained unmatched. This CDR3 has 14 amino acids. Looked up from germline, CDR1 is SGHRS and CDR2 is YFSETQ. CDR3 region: CASSLGTGWETQYF. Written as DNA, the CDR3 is TGCGCCAGCAGCCTCGGGACAGGGTGGGAGACCCAGTACTTC. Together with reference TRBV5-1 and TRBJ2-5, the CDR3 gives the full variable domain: KAGVTQTPRYLIKTRGQQVTLSCSPISGHRSVSWYQQTPGQGLQFLFEYFSETQRNKGNFPGRFSGRQFSNSRSEMNVSTLELGDSALYLCASSLGTGWETQYFGPGTRLLVL.

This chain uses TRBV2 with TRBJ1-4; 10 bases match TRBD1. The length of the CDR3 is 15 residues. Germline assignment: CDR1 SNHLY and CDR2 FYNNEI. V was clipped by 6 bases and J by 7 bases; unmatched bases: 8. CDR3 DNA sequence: TGTGCCAGCAGCCGGGACAGGGGATGGGGTGAAAAACTGTTTTTT. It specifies CASSRDRGWGEKLFF. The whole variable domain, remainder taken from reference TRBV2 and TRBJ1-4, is EPEVTQTPSHQVTQMGQEVILRCVPISNHLYFYWYRQILGQKVEFLVSFYNNEISEKSEIFDDQFSVERPDGSNFTLKIRSTKLEDSAMYFCASSRDRGWGEKLFFGSGTQLSVL.

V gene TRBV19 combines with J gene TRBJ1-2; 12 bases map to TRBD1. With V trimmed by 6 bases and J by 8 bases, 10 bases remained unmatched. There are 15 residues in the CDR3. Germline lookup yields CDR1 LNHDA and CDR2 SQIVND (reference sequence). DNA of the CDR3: TGTGCCAGTAGCGCCGGGACAGGGGGCGCTCGGGGCTACACCTTC. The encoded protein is CASSAGTGGARGYTF.